The 26 T cell receptor beta chains in this list originate from one sample, sequenced in a study of CD8 T cells in ankylosing spondylitis (dated by TCRdb to about 2017). The library was obtained by 5' RACE. Sequencing was carried out with an Illumina HiSeq 2500. Using fastp trimming at Q25 and MiXCR clonotype assembly, TCRdb reanalyzed the public sequencing data and kept in-frame beta chains. Rows with a matching CDR3 protein are joined into one entry that keeps the most common DNA and genes. The sample includes approximately 200,000 distinct CDR3 sequences, with 10% to 15% observed a single time. Of the sample, approximately 11% is held by the ten largest clones. Input material: blood, either unsorted or a sorted T cell fraction (not recorded which). These receptors came from a female donor with ankylosing spondylitis or in good health (not recorded which).

This clonotype was counted many times. This chain connects TRBV6-2 or TRBV6-3 to TRBJ1-5; D remains unclear. This CDR3 region has 19 residues. Germline V gene data show CDR1 as MNHEY and CDR2 as SVGEGT. V lost 11 bases and J 7 bases, leaving 36 bases between the germline ends. CDR3 region: CAAEPIRHPFDTRRQPQHF. CDR3 bases: TGTGCCGCAGAACCGATTCGGCACCCCTTCGACACAAGGAGACAGCCCCAGCATTTT.

The gene calls are TRBV11-2 and TRBJ2-7; no definite D call. Trimming took off 5 bases at V and 9 bases at J, with 23 bases between the two ends. The V gene's germline CDR1 is SGHAT and CDR2 FQNNGV. The length of the CDR3 is 15 residues. CDR3 nucleotides: TGTGCCAGCAGCAAATCCGAGGTGCTGAGAGTTGGGCAGTACTTC. Encoded protein: CASSKSEVLRVGQYF.

Many counts were recorded for this clonotype. The J gene is TRBJ2-7, the V gene TRBV27; perhaps TRBD2 as D (6 bases). Germline CDR1 and CDR2: MNHEY and SMNVEV (reference sequence). Trimming left V 6 bases short and J 6 bases short, with 15 bases between. The CDR3 spans 13 residues. The CDR3 bases are TGTGCCAGCAGGGAGGGACCGATCACCGAGCAGTACTTC. This codes for CASREGPITEQYF.

The chain recombines TRBV29-1 with TRBJ2-2; the D gene is possibly TRBD2 (6 bases). This CDR3 is built from 12 residues. V was shortened by 3 bases and J by 5 bases, with 7 bases between the two germline ends. Germline V gives CDR1 SQVTM, CDR2 ANQGSEA. The CDR3 nucleotides read TGCAGCGTTGAGGGGGGAACCGGGGAGCTGTTTTTT. Translated: CSVEGGTGELFF.

This clonotype was detected a few times. The chain recombines TRBV6-1 with TRBJ1-5; no definite D call. Germline V gives CDR1 MNHNS, CDR2 SASEGT. The CDR3 runs 14 residues. The V end lost 0 bases, the J end lost 4 bases, and 7 bases lay between the germline ends. For the CDR3, the DNA is TGTGCCAGCAGTGAAGCCAATGGGAATCAGCCCCAGCATTTT. Translating it yields CASSEANGNQPQHF.

The V gene is TRBV6-5, the J gene TRBJ1-6; no clear D gene. V lost 0 bases to trimming and J lost 5 bases, with 8 bases between them. Germline values: CDR1 MNHEY, CDR2 SVGAGI. The CDR3 length is 15 residues. For the CDR3, the DNA is TGTGCCAGCAGTTACTCGATGGGGAATAATTCACCCCTCCACTTT. It yields the protein CASSYSMGNNSPLHF.

This clonotype was counted many times. The V and J genes are TRBV4-1 and TRBJ2-3; tentative D call: TRBD2 (6 bases). Germline V CDR1 and CDR2: MGHRA, YSYEKL. V was shortened by 6 bases and J by 2 bases, with 12 bases between the two germline ends. The CDR3 is made up of 14 amino acids. The CDR3: CASSPAGPTDTQYF. DNA of the CDR3: TGCGCCAGCAGTCCAGCGGGTCCCACAGATACGCAGTATTTT.

This clonotype has just a few counts. V and J are TRBV4-3 and TRBJ2-1, with 9 bases matching TRBD2. This CDR3 has 16 amino acids. Trimming removed 2 bases from V and 3 bases from J; junction bases left unmatched: 5. CDR1 is LGHNA and CDR2 is YSLEER in the germline V gene. The CDR3 reads CASSQLVAGDYNEQFF. Written as DNA, the CDR3 is TGCGCCAGCAGCCAACTTGTAGCGGGAGACTACAATGAGCAGTTCTTC.

This clonotype was recorded a few times. The CDR3: CSARPGTGPTDTQYF. The CDR3 DNA is TGCAGTGCTAGACCCGGGACAGGGCCCACAGATACGCAGTATTTT. The rearrangement joins TRBV20-1 to TRBJ2-3; TRBD1 matches 9 bases. The CDR3 is 15 amino acids. The J segment lost 2 bases and the V segment lost 2 bases, leaving 5 bases of the junction unmatched. Germline CDR1 DFQATT, CDR2 SNEGSKA (reference sequence).

The chain links TRBV7-9 to TRBJ2-3; D unclear. In germline, CDR1 is SEHNR, CDR2 FQNEAQ (reference sequence). The CDR3 is made up of 14 amino acids. V lost 3 bases and J 2 bases, leaving 9 bases between the germline ends. CDR3 protein: CASSFAHSTDTQYF. The CDR3 region has the DNA TGTGCCAGCAGCTTCGCCCACTCCACAGATACGCAGTATTTT.

For this clonotype: This may be a read error, as it is one base from a much larger clone. The rearrangement links TRBV4-3 to TRBJ2-7; D remains ambiguous. The CDR3 runs to 16 residues. The germline CDR1 and CDR2 sequences are LGHNA and YSLEER. V was trimmed by 0 bases and J by 2 bases, leaving 14 bases between them. CDR3 nucleotides: TGCGCCAGCAGCCAAGAGGCCCTCAACGACGCCTACGAGCAGTACTTC. Amino acid sequence: CASSQEALNDAYEQYF.

At least ten counts were recorded for this clonotype. The gene calls are TRBV24-1 and TRBJ2-5; D not resolved. From germline, CDR1 is KGHDR and CDR2 SFDVKD. V lost 1 base and J lost 1, with 0 bases in between. This CDR3 has 12 residues. CDR3 nucleotide sequence: TGTGCCACCAGTGATTTCCAAGAGACCCAGTACTTC. This gives the protein CATSDFQETQYF.

For this clonotype: Possible read error: a much larger clone is one base away. V usage is TRBV12-3 or TRBV12-4 and J usage is TRBJ1-2; D remains ambiguous. The CDR3 runs 14 residues. CDR3 amino acids: CASSLREAKYGYTF. The CDR3 DNA reads as TGTGCCAGCAGTTTAAGAGAAGCTAAGTATGGCTACACCTTC.

This clonotype has ten or more counts. The chain has TRBV20-1 and TRBJ2-3, with 7 nucleotides matching TRBD2. There are 15 residues in the CDR3. With V trimmed by 0 bases and J by 4 bases, 7 bases remained unmatched. Germline V CDR1 and CDR2: DFQATT, SNEGSKA (reference sequence). CDR3 in amino acids: CSARDRGGSSDTQYF. DNA for the CDR3: TGCAGTGCTAGAGATCGGGGCGGGAGCTCAGATACGCAGTATTTT.

There are a few counts of this clonotype. The DNA for the CDR3 is TGTGCCAGCAGTTCCCCGACTAGCGGAGCCTACGAGCAGTACTTC. The encoded protein is CASSSPTSGAYEQYF. The rearrangement joins TRBV27 to TRBJ2-7; TRBD2 aligns across 9 bases. There are 15 residues in the CDR3. Germline-derived CDR1 and CDR2 are MNHEY and SMNVEV (reference sequence). V was pared by 4 bases and J by 2 bases, with 6 bases of the junction left unmatched.

V gene TRBV15 combines with J gene TRBJ2-3, with D uncertain. Trimming took off 0 bases at V and 2 bases at J, with 12 bases between the two ends. The germline CDR1 and CDR2 sequences are LNHNV and YYDKDF (reference sequence). This CDR3 region has 16 residues. The CDR3 reads CATSREGGTVTDTQYF. The CDR3 DNA sequence: TGTGCCACCAGCAGAGAGGGTGGAACGGTCACAGATACGCAGTATTTT.

This clonotype showed up many times. This chain links TRBV11-2 with TRBJ2-7; maybe TRBD1 (5 bases). This CDR3 is 14 amino acids long. Germline V lookup: CDR1 SGHAT, CDR2 FQNNGV. Trimming pared 5 bases from V and 5 bases from J, leaving 16 bases between. For the CDR3, the DNA is TGTGCCAGCAGCCTGGGGCAGGTTGGGAACGAGCAGTACTTC. This encodes CASSLGQVGNEQYF.

This clonotype came up many times. The chain links TRBV20-1 to TRBJ1-1; weak D call: TRBD1 (6 bases). Germline V CDR1 and CDR2: DFQATT, SNEGSKA (reference sequence). The CDR3 covers 14 residues. Trimming cost V 2 bases and J 0 bases, with 10 bases left between them. The CDR3 nucleotides read TGCAGTGCTAGACTCCGGGGGCTGAACACTGAAGCTTTCTTT. Its translation is CSARLRGLNTEAFF.

In this sample, this clonotype turned up many times. This chain uses TRBV6-1 with TRBJ2-3; 12 nucleotides agree with TRBD2. The germline V gene encodes CDR1 MNHNS and CDR2 SASEGT. V gave up 6 bases and J gave up 8 bases; unmatched junction bases: 9. This CDR3 has 15 residues. Written as DNA, the CDR3 is TGTGCCAGCAGCCCTAGCGGGAGGGGTGGTGGTACGCAGTATTTT. Amino acids: CASSPSGRGGGTQYF.

Many counts were recorded for this clonotype. The chain employs TRBV7-9 and TRBJ1-2; 7 bases agree with TRBD1. With V trimmed by 5 bases and J by 2 bases, 8 bases remained unmatched. Germline CDR1 SEHNR, CDR2 FQNEAQ (reference sequence). The CDR3 contains 15 residues. The CDR3 region is CASSRGTDLNYGYTF. In DNA form, the CDR3 reads TGTGCCAGCAGCCGTGGGACAGATTTAAACTATGGCTACACCTTC.

With regard to this clonotype: This may be a read error, as it is one base from a much larger clone. The chain recombines TRBV6-5 with TRBJ2-7, with 7 nucleotides matching TRBD1. Germline V gives CDR1 MNHEY, CDR2 SVGAGI. The CDR3 consists of 15 residues. The V and J ends lost 2 bases and 6 bases, in that order; junction bases with no gene match: 10. The CDR3 is CASSYPGDRACEQYF. The CDR3, as DNA: TGTGCCAGCAGTTACCCCGGTGACAGGGCCTGCGAGCAGTACTTC.

This clonotype was counted ten times or more. The chain combines TRBV28 with TRBJ2-2; weak D call: TRBD2 (6 bases). The V gene's germline CDR1 is MDHEN and CDR2 SYDVKM. This CDR3 comprises 14 residues. V dropped 3 bases and J dropped 8 bases, with 13 bases sitting between them. CDR3 loop: CASSFGGVSGELFF. In nucleotides, the CDR3 is TGTGCCAGCAGTTTCGGAGGGGTTTCAGGGGAGCTGTTTTTT.

On this clonotype itself: A much more abundant neighbour one base away suggests this may be a read error. This chain uses TRBV10-3 with TRBJ1-1, with D uncertain. The CDR3 runs to 13 residues. Trimming left V 7 bases short and J 9 bases short, with 18 bases between. The germline V gene encodes CDR1 ENHRY and CDR2 SYGVKD. The CDR3 DNA follows: TGTGCCATCACCCCCGGCCACCAGACCAAAGCTTTCTTT. This sequence encodes CAITPGHQTKAFF.

This clonotype came up many times. The chain carries TRBV4-3 and TRBJ2-6; unclear D gene. In germline, CDR1 is LGHNA, CDR2 YSLEER. The CDR3 is 16 residues long. The V end lost 1 base, the J end lost 0 bases, and 7 bases lay between the germline ends. The CDR3 sequence is CASSQGGTSGANVLTF. The CDR3 bases are TGCGCCAGCAGCCAAGGAGGTACCTCTGGGGCCAACGTCCTGACTTTC.

This clonotype was seen more than once but under ten times. The CDR3 sequence: CASRWDTQETQYF. In DNA form, the CDR3 reads TGCGCCAGCCGATGGGACACCCAAGAGACCCAGTACTTC. The chain has TRBV5-1 and TRBJ2-5; D perhaps matches TRBD1 (6 bases). Trimming cost V 7 bases and J 1 base, with 11 bases left between them. CDR1 and CDR2 from the germline V gene are SGHRS and YFSETQ. The CDR3 totals 13 residues.

This clonotype was recorded many times. The chain links TRBV20-1 to TRBJ2-1, with D tentatively TRBD2 (6 bases). The CDR3 totals 13 residues. Germline CDR1 reads DFQATT; CDR2 reads SNEGSKA (reference sequence). Trimming shortened V by 0 bases and J by 9 bases, and 12 bases separated the two germline ends. CDR3 nucleotides: TGCAGTGCTAGAGATAGGGGCGGGGTTGAGCAGTTCTTC. Translated: CSARDRGGVEQFF.